Listed below are T cell receptor beta chains from one sample, sequenced in a study of blood T cells in healthy people across ages. TCRdb reprocessed the 5' RACE reads with MiXCR, giving one entry per CDR3 protein. This table holds 1.5 million to 2 million distinct CDR3 sequences, 28% found once. Sequencing was done on a sample of blood. Every receptor here comes from a woman aged 30 to 39 in good health. The CDR3 runs from the conserved cysteine through the conserved F or W. The D gene is left open where the match is weak. Size is omitted from some rows. Given values are once, few, many or a class for expanded clones.

J: TRBJ1-5; size: few; V: TRBV10-3; D: TRBD1; DNA: TGTGCCATCAGTGAGGCGGACAGGAGCAATCAGCCCCAGCATTTT; CDR3: CAISEADRSNQPQHF
J: TRBJ2-1; size: many; V: TRBV20-1; D: .; DNA: TGCAGTGCATGGAGGGTTTCAAGGGATGAGCAGTTCTTC; CDR3: CSAWRVSRDEQFF
J: TRBJ2-7; size: many; V: TRBV20-1; D: TRBD2; DNA: TGCAGTGCTAGAGATCACCCAGCGGGATCATACGAGCAGTACTTC; CDR3: CSARDHPAGSYEQYF
J: TRBJ2-1; size: many; V: TRBV5-1; D: .; DNA: TGCGCCAGCAGTTTAGGAGGGGGAAGGTACAATGAGCAGTTCTTC; CDR3: CASSLGGGRYNEQFF
J: TRBJ2-6; size: few; V: TRBV7-9; D: TRBD1; DNA: TGTGCCAGCAGCTTCGTCCGGCGGGACAGGCAGAGCCGGGGCAATGGGGCCAACGTCCTGACTTTC; CDR3: CASSFVRRDRQSRGNGANVLTF
J: TRBJ2-5; size: .; V: TRBV20-1; D: TRBD2; DNA: TGCAGTGCTAGAAGCGGGGGGGCGAATGAGCAGTACTTC; CDR3: CSARSGGANEQYF
J: TRBJ2-5; size: .; V: TRBV29-1; D: .; DNA: TGCAGCGGGGGTAGGCAGGGGGAGACCCAGTACTTC; CDR3: CSGGRQGETQYF
J: TRBJ2-7; size: few; V: TRBV25-1; D: .; DNA: TGTGCCAGCAGTGAATTAGGGAACAAGCCGCCGCAGTACTTC; CDR3: CASSELGNKPPQYF
J: TRBJ1-2; size: few; V: TRBV6-5; D: .; DNA: TGTGCCAGCAGTATACGACAGACTATTTATGGCTACACCTTC; CDR3: CASSIRQTIYGYTF
J: TRBJ2-1; size: many; V: TRBV10-3; D: TRBD2; DNA: TGTGCCGTCGGACTAGCGGACTCCTACAATGAGCAGTTCTTC; CDR3: CAVGLADSYNEQFF
J: TRBJ2-5; size: few; V: TRBV6-8; D: TRBD1; DNA: TGTGCCAGCAGTTGGGGGACAGGGGGCCAAGAGACCCAGTACTTC; CDR3: CASSWGTGGQETQYF
J: TRBJ2-5; size: few; V: TRBV18; D: .; DNA: TGTGCCAGCTCACCTGGGGAAATGCCAGAGACCCAGTACTTC; CDR3: CASSPGEMPETQYF
J: TRBJ1-2; size: .; V: TRBV3-1; D: .; DNA: TGTGCCAGCAGCCAAGTCAATCGAAAGGGTCTGCATGGCTACACCTTC; CDR3: CASSQVNRKGLHGYTF
J: TRBJ2-7; size: .; V: TRBV12-3/TRBV12-4; D: TRBD2; DNA: TGTGCCAGCAGTTTAGTACAGGGAAGGGGAGTACTAGCGGTTAAAACCTACGAGCAGTACTTC; CDR3: CASSLVQGRGVLAVKTYEQYF
J: TRBJ2-1; size: few; V: TRBV27; D: .; DNA: TGTGCCAGCACCATGAGTGGGGGCAGTCTGTTCTTC; CDR3: CASTMSGGSLFF
J: TRBJ2-2; size: .; V: TRBV12-3/TRBV12-4; D: .; DNA: TGTGCCAGCAGTTTCAGGGGTCTTGATCGTAACGGGGAGCTGTTTTTT; CDR3: CASSFRGLDRNGELFF
J: TRBJ2-4; size: few; V: TRBV7-2; D: .; DNA: TGTGCCAGCACCACTCAGCCGTGGGGGAACATTCAGTACTTC; CDR3: CASTTQPWGNIQYF
J: TRBJ2-1; size: once; V: TRBV9; D: TRBD2; DNA: TGTGCCAGCAGCAAAACGGCGGGGGAGGTGGCAGGCAATGAGCAGTTCTTC; CDR3: CASSKTAGEVAGNEQFF
J: TRBJ1-5; size: few; V: TRBV28; D: TRBD1; DNA: TGTGCCAGCAGTTTTGGGACAGGTCAGCCCCAGCATTTT; CDR3: CASSFGTGQPQHF
J: TRBJ2-7; size: .; V: TRBV30; D: .; DNA: TGTGCCTGCGACCTCTCCTACGAGCAGTACTTC; CDR3: CACDLSYEQYF
J: TRBJ2-7; size: many; V: TRBV5-1; D: .; DNA: TGCGCCAGCAGGACGACTGGGACCTACGAGCAGTACTTC; CDR3: CASRTTGTYEQYF
J: TRBJ2-5; size: .; V: TRBV2; D: .; DNA: TGTGCCAGCAGTGAGTCTGGAGTCGGGGGCAATGAGCAGTACTTC; CDR3: CASSESGVGGNEQYF
J: TRBJ2-1; size: many; V: TRBV29-1; D: TRBD2; DNA: TGTAGCACCTCTAGCGGGGGTCCCTACAATGAGCAGTTCTTC; CDR3: CSTSSGGPYNEQFF
J: TRBJ2-5; size: .; V: TRBV27; D: TRBD2; DNA: TGTGCCAGTAGGTCAACTAGCGGGGGGGGATTGTACCAAGAGACCCAGTACTTC; CDR3: CASRSTSGGGLYQETQYF
J: TRBJ2-1; size: many; V: TRBV9; D: TRBD2; DNA: TGTGCCAGCAGCGTAGTAGCGGGGGGTGAGCAGTTCTTC; CDR3: CASSVVAGGEQFF
J: TRBJ2-5; size: few; V: TRBV2; D: .; DNA: TGTGCCAGCAGTGAACTCGTCCAAGAGACCCAGTACTTC; CDR3: CASSELVQETQYF
J: TRBJ1-2; size: many; V: TRBV9; D: TRBD1; DNA: TGTGCCAGCAGCGCGGAGGGACAGTACGGGGCTGGGGGCTACACCTTC; CDR3: CASSAEGQYGAGGYTF
J: TRBJ2-2; size: .; V: TRBV6-2/TRBV6-3; D: .; DNA: TGTGCCAGCAGTTACGTGGGACGAACATTAGGGAACACCGGGGAGCTGTTTTTT; CDR3: CASSYVGRTLGNTGELFF
J: TRBJ2-3; size: .; V: TRBV2; D: .; DNA: TGTGCCAGCAGTGAGGAAGCTTTCACAGATACGCAGTATTTT; CDR3: CASSEEAFTDTQYF
J: TRBJ2-5; size: .; V: TRBV7-2; D: .; DNA: TGTGCCGTAAACTATGGGGGGGCGAGGGAGACCCAGTACTTC; CDR3: CAVNYGGARETQYF
J: TRBJ1-5; size: .; V: TRBV9; D: .; DNA: TGTGCCAGCAGCGAGGGGGGGCAGGGAGGTCAGCCCCAGCATTTT; CDR3: CASSEGGQGGQPQHF
J: TRBJ1-2; size: many; V: TRBV12-3/TRBV12-4; D: TRBD1; DNA: TGTGCCAGCAGTACAGGGGCCACCTATGGCTACACCTTC; CDR3: CASSTGATYGYTF
J: TRBJ2-1; size: .; V: TRBV12-3/TRBV12-4; D: .; DNA: TGTGCCAGCAGTTATGAGGGGGGGAGGAATGAGCAGTTCTTC; CDR3: CASSYEGGRNEQFF
J: TRBJ1-2; size: few; V: TRBV5-1; D: .; DNA: TGCGCCAGCAGCTTAGGAGGGTATGGAGGCTACACCTTC; CDR3: CASSLGGYGGYTF
J: TRBJ1-4; size: .; V: TRBV10-2; D: TRBD1; DNA: TGCGCCAGCAGCGGGACAGGGGTTAAGCAACTGTTTTTT; CDR3: CASSGTGVKQLFF
J: TRBJ2-7; size: .; V: TRBV9; D: .; DNA: TGTGCCAGCAGCGCATGTGGGGAATACGAGCAGTACTTC; CDR3: CASSACGEYEQYF
J: TRBJ2-3; size: .; V: TRBV20-1; D: .; DNA: TGCAGTGCTACCCTACGGAGGGGTCGGGGCACAGATACGCAGTATTTT; CDR3: CSATLRRGRGTDTQYF